This TCR beta chain stems from a study of blood T cell repertoires in COVID-19. Study context: COVID-19 samples collected from the United States, Italy and Spain covered acute and convalescent phases. The cDNA or gDNA used as material had been derived from T cells, B-cell-depleted T cells, or PBMCs.

V was trimmed by 9 bases and J by 1 base, leaving 26 bases between them. Germline V CDR1 and CDR2: KGHDR, SFDVKD. The CDR3 has 18 residues. Methods used by the authors: Nucleated cell counts were estimated from reference gene primer amplification. TCRdb's table, derived via immunoSEQ multiplex PCR, lists solely in-frame clones and lacks some. The DNA gave D and trimming, while V, J and clone size come from that table. The table shows nearly 350,000 clones, with about 83% occurring only once. The sequencing sample was made of peripheral blood. V gene TRBV24-1 combines with J gene TRBJ2-5; D is possibly TRBD1 (7 bases). The source of this sequence is a man aged 25-45 years with active or convalescent COVID-19. The CDR3 bases are TGTGCCACCGGGGGGTTGGGACGTTCAGAGGGGGCCCAAGAGACCCAGTACTTC. It encodes CATGGLGRSEGAQETQYF.